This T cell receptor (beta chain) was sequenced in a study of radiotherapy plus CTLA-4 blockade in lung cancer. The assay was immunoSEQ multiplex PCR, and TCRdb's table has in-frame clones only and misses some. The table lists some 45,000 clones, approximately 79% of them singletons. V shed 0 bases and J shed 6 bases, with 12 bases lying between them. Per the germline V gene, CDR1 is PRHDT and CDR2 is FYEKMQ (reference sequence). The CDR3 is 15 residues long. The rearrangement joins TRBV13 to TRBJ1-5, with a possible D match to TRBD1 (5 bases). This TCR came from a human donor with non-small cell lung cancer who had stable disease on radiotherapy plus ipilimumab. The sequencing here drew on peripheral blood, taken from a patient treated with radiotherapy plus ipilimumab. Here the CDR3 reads CASSLGRGGGQPQHF. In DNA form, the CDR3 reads TGTGCCAGCAGCTTAGGCCGGGGGGGAGGTCAGCCCCAGCATTTT.